This T cell receptor beta chain was profiled in a study of cytomegalovirus exposure and HLA in healthy donors. J was trimmed by 7 bases and V by 5 bases; bases with no gene match: 4. The CDR3 totals 13 residues. Per the germline V gene, CDR1 is MDHEN and CDR2 is SYDVKM. This clone was observed a few times. This PCR relied on a set of 60 Vbeta primers and 13 Jbeta primers. Libraries were prepared by immunoSEQ multiplex PCR; TCRdb keeps only in-frame clonotypes and omits some of them. The sample shows approximately 110,000 clones, 15% to 19% of them seen only once. The TCR comes from a woman under 30 in good health and CMV-seronegative. The sequencing sample was made of PBMCs. The chain is built from TRBV28 and TRBJ1-4, with 7 nucleotides matching TRBD1. The CDR3 region is CASSRRTGEKLFF. The DNA of the CDR3 is TGTGCCAGCAGTCGGCGGACAGGTGAAAAACTGTTTTTT.